Listed below are T cell receptor beta chains from one sample, sequenced in a study of blood T cells in healthy people across ages. TCRdb re-called the 5' RACE reads with MiXCR, one entry per CDR3 protein. The table includes about 580,000 distinct CDR3 sequences, under 55% detected once. Material: blood. The receptor source for this set is a man aged 80 or over in good health. Both conserved end residues are part of each CDR3. D genes are given only for firm matches. Clone size is given for some rows only: seen once, a few or many times, or a class if the clone is expanded.

d_call,clone_size,v_call,j_call,cdr3_aa,cdr3_nt
-,-,TRBV7-2,TRBJ2-5,CATAEGETQYF,TGTGCCACGGCAGAGGGGGAGACCCAGTACTTC
-,-,TRBV6-5,TRBJ2-2,CASSYRAGHKPGELFF,TGTGCCAGCAGTTACCGGGCGGGACACAAACCCGGGGAGCTGTTTTTT
-,few,TRBV24-1,TRBJ1-5,CATSKQGSNQPQHF,TGTGCCACCAGTAAACAGGGTAGCAATCAGCCCCAGCATTTT
TRBD2,-,TRBV4-2,TRBJ2-5,CASSQVRETQETQYF,TGTGCCAGCAGCCAAGTGCGGGAGACTCAAGAGACCCAGTACTTC
-,-,TRBV29-1,TRBJ2-2,CSVAFPRNTGELFF,TGCAGCGTTGCCTTCCCACGGAACACCGGGGAGCTGTTTTTT
-,-,TRBV5-5,TRBJ1-2,CASSLDSRYGYTF,TGTGCCAGCAGCTTGGACAGCCGCTATGGCTACACCTTC
-,-,TRBV7-2,TRBJ1-2,CASSGRTRSNYGYTF,TGTGCCAGCAGCGGGAGGACACGGTCGAACTATGGCTACACCTTC
-,few,TRBV18,TRBJ2-7,CASSPPAGSWRYEQYF,TGTGCCAGCTCACCACCGGCAGGGTCGTGGCGCTACGAGCAGTACTTC
TRBD2,-,TRBV6-5,TRBJ2-2,CASSPRLAENTGELFF,TGTGCCAGCAGCCCTAGACTAGCGGAGAACACCGGGGAGCTGTTTTTT
-,once,TRBV5-6,TRBJ2-2,CASSLASFRRTGELFF,TGTGCCAGCAGCTTGGCCTCGTTCAGGCGGACCGGGGAGCTGTTTTTT
TRBD1,-,TRBV4-2,TRBJ2-5,CASSQVRGTYNEQYF,TGTGCCAGCAGCCAAGTCAGGGGGACCTACAATGAGCAGTACTTC
-,-,TRBV5-1,TRBJ2-2,CASTPGTLTGELFF,TGCGCCAGCACCCCCGGGACTCTCACCGGGGAGCTGTTTTTT
-,few,TRBV4-3,TRBJ1-2,CASSQEIARNSRGYTF,TGCGCCAGCAGCCAAGAAATTGCCAGAAACTCGCGCGGCTACACCTTC
-,few,TRBV6-2/TRBV6-3,TRBJ2-3,CASGELLDTQYF,TGTGCCAGCGGTGAGTTATTGGATACGCAGTATTTT
-,-,TRBV28,TRBJ1-1,CASSLGGAEAFF,TGTGCCAGCAGTTTGGGGGGGGCTGAAGCTTTCTTT
-,-,TRBV11-2,TRBJ2-3,CASSLYGDPASDTQYF,TGTGCCAGCAGCTTATATGGGGACCCCGCGTCAGATACGCAGTATTTT
-,-,TRBV30,TRBJ1-2,CAWSGDTANYGYTF,TGTGCCTGGAGTGGGGACACGGCTAACTATGGCTACACCTTC
TRBD2,-,TRBV11-1,TRBJ2-1,CASSLEVSGRASSSYNEQFF,TGTGCCAGCAGCTTAGAGGTTAGCGGGAGGGCCTCGAGCTCCTACAATGAGCAGTTCTTC
TRBD2,-,TRBV27,TRBJ2-3,CASSPRGSGRRTDTQYF,TGTGCCAGCAGCCCACGGGGTAGCGGGAGGCGCACAGATACGCAGTATTTT
TRBD2,-,TRBV29-1,TRBJ2-1,CSVPSGGLNNEQFF,TGCAGCGTTCCTAGCGGGGGGCTCAACAATGAGCAGTTCTTC
-,-,TRBV4-3,TRBJ2-1,CASSQDRAGVDEQFF,TGCGCCAGCAGCCAAGATCGGGCAGGGGTGGATGAGCAGTTCTTC
-,-,TRBV20-1,TRBJ1-1,CSANGQPTLNTEAFF,TGCAGTGCCAACGGACAGCCAACGTTGAACACTGAAGCTTTCTTT
-,-,TRBV5-1,TRBJ2-3,CASSLASGHTDTRYF,TGCGCCAGCAGCTTGGCCAGCGGTCACACAGATACGCGGTATTTT
TRBD2,-,TRBV6-5,TRBJ2-1,CASRPSGGADNEQFF,TGTGCCAGCAGGCCAAGCGGGGGGGCCGACAATGAGCAGTTCTTC
-,-,TRBV4-1,TRBJ2-5,CASSQGPGLLYDEQYF,TGCGCCAGCAGCCAAGGCCCGGGACTCCTATACGATGAGCAGTACTTC
-,-,TRBV4-3,TRBJ2-7,CASSQDLQGTIYEQYF,TGCGCCAGCAGCCAAGATCTCCAGGGTACTATCTACGAGCAGTACTTC
-,-,TRBV5-5,TRBJ1-2,CASSVDRNYGCTF,TGTGCCAGCAGCGTGGACCGCAACTATGGCTGCACCTTC
TRBD1,-,TRBV11-2,TRBJ2-2,CASQTDRDTGELFF,TGTGCCAGCCAAACCGACAGGGACACCGGGGAGCTGTTTTTT
-,-,TRBV24-1,TRBJ2-2,CATSDSSRLTGELFF,TGTGCCACCAGTGATTCAAGCAGGTTGACCGGGGAGCTGTTTTTT
-,few,TRBV7-2,TRBJ2-7,CASSLVGRGEQYF,TGTGCCAGCAGCTTAGTTGGCCGGGGCGAGCAGTACTTC
TRBD2,few,TRBV4-3,TRBJ2-1,CASSQGLAGGPGYNEQFF,TGCGCCAGCAGCCAAGGACTAGCGGGAGGGCCGGGCTACAATGAGCAGTTCTTC
TRBD1,many,TRBV6-5,TRBJ1-2,CASREDRDYGYTF,TGTGCCAGCAGAGAGGACAGGGACTATGGCTACACCTTC
-,-,TRBV7-6,TRBJ2-1,CASSPGLAVTYNEQFF,TGTGCCAGCAGCCCCGGTTTAGCGGTTACCTACAATGAGCAGTTCTTC
TRBD2,-,TRBV7-6,TRBJ2-7,CASSPWTSLDEQYF,TGTGCCAGCAGCCCGTGGACTAGCCTGGACGAGCAGTACTTC
-,-,TRBV20-1,TRBJ1-5,CSARGTYNQPQHF,TGCAGTGCTAGAGGGACTTACAATCAGCCCCAGCATTTT
-,-,TRBV2,TRBJ1-6,CASSEGWRTRLALHF,TGTGCCAGCAGTGAAGGTTGGCGGACTCGCTTAGCCCTCCACTTT
-,-,TRBV11-1,TRBJ1-1,CASSLAWGAEAFF,TGTGCCAGCAGCTTAGCTTGGGGAGCTGAAGCTTTCTTT